This T cell receptor beta chain is from a study of blood T cell repertoires in COVID-19. Sequencing was performed with immunoSEQ multiplex PCR; in TCRdb, only in-frame clones are kept and a portion is missing. In the table there are about 380,000 clones, 70% to 90% of which are singletons. Germline values: CDR1 SGHAT, CDR2 FQNNGV. V was shortened by 3 bases and J by 6 bases, with 11 bases between the two germline ends. CDR3 length: 13 residues. The sequenced sample consisted of peripheral blood. The source of this sequence is a man aged 35 to 55 with acute or convalescent COVID-19. The gene calls are TRBV11-2 and TRBJ1-2; a possible D gene is TRBD1 (6 bases). The CDR3 loop is CASSFGQTNGYTF. CDR3 coding DNA: TGTGCCAGCAGCTTTGGACAGACAAATGGCTACACCTTC.